These 21 T cell receptor beta chains were all obtained from the same sample, sequenced in a study of CD8+ T cells in alopecia areata. RNA extraction was followed by reverse transcription into cDNA, which acted as the sequencing template. Clones were read by immunoSEQ multiplex PCR, and TCRdb kept only the in-frame ones, dropping some. This sample yields some 200,000 clones, of which roughly 56% are seen a single time; roughly 5.3% belongs to the top ten. The sample consisted of CD8+ T cells sorted from blood. The receptor source for this set is a human donor in good health.

The rearrangement links TRBV7-9 to TRBJ2-7; either TRBD1 or TRBD2 may supply D (6 bases each). V gave up 5 bases and J gave up 0 bases, with 11 bases separating them. The CDR3 consists of 14 residues. Germline V lookup: CDR1 SEHNR, CDR2 FQNEAQ (reference sequence). CDR3 in DNA: TGTGCCAGCAGCCCGGGGGACACCTCCTACGAGCAGTACTTC. It yields the protein CASSPGDTSYEQYF.

This chain uses TRBV7-9 with TRBJ1-1, with 7 nucleotides matching TRBD1. V was clipped by 5 bases and J by 3 bases; unmatched bases: 9. Per germline, CDR1 SEHNR and CDR2 FQNEAQ (reference sequence). The CDR3 covers 15 residues. This CDR3 is CASSARDRRYTEAFF. CDR3 nucleotide sequence: TGTGCCAGCAGCGCCCGGGACAGACGATACACTGAAGCTTTCTTT. The whole variable domain, remainder taken from reference TRBV7-9 and TRBJ1-1, is DTGVSQNPRHKITKRGQNVTFRCDPISEHNRLYWYRQTLGQGPEFLTYFQNEAQLEKSRLLSDRFSAERPKGSFSTLEIQRTEQGDSAMYLCASSARDRRYTEAFFGQGTRLTVV.

This clone was observed a handful of times. V is TRBV29-1 and J is TRBJ2-3; D may be TRBD1 (5 bases). The germline CDR1 and CDR2 sequences are SQVTM and ANQGSEA. Deletions cut 7 bases from V and 3 bases from J, with 8 bases between. The CDR3 has 11 amino acids. CDR3: CSARGTDTQYF. CDR3 DNA: TGCAGCGCAAGGGGAACAGATACGCAGTATTTT.

This sequence joins TRBV2 and TRBJ2-5; no clear D. Per germline, CDR1 SNHLY and CDR2 FYNNEI. The CDR3 has 13 residues. The V and J ends lost 7 bases and 5 bases respectively, with 14 bases between them. CDR3 loop: CASMDEDTETQYF. The CDR3 DNA follows: TGTGCCAGCATGGATGAAGATACGGAGACCCAGTACTTC.

The chain has TRBV5-6 and TRBJ1-2; D not certain. The germline V gene encodes CDR1 SGHDT and CDR2 YYEEEE. The CDR3 sequence is 15 residues long. V was trimmed by 5 bases and J by 8 bases, leaving 22 bases between them. The CDR3 DNA follows: TGTGCCAGCAGGGAGGCGGTACCCCCATCGGGGGGCTACACCTTC. Its translation is CASREAVPPSGGYTF.

The chain combines TRBV4-1 with TRBJ1-2; possible D gene TRBD1, 5 bases. This CDR3 region has 13 residues. CDR1 is MGHRA and CDR2 is YSYEKL in the germline V gene. Trimming shortened V by 3 bases and J by 4 bases, and 9 bases separated the two germline ends. CDR3 loop: CASSQDGAYGYTF. The CDR3 nucleotides read TGCGCCAGCAGCCAGGACGGGGCCTATGGCTACACCTTC.

V usage is TRBV15 and J usage is TRBJ2-3; no clear D gene. CDR1 and CDR2 from the germline V gene are LNHNV and YYDKDF (reference sequence). This CDR3 is 12 amino acids long. Trimming removed 8 bases from V and 6 bases from J, with 12 bases in between. The CDR3 loop is CATGPPGDTQYF. The CDR3 region has the DNA TGTGCCACCGGACCACCCGGGGATACGCAGTATTTT.

This clone came up a few times. This sequence joins TRBV7-6 and TRBJ2-7; possible D gene TRBD2, 7 bases. This CDR3 is 16 amino acids long. CDR1 SGHVS and CDR2 FNYEAQ come from the germline V gene. V was trimmed by 5 bases and J by 6 bases, leaving 23 bases between them. The CDR3 bases are TGTGCCAGCAGCCAGACCAGGGGAGGGGGGTTGCGCGAGCAGTACTTC. Its protein is CASSQTRGGGLREQYF.

The chain uses TRBV28 and TRBJ2-7; unclear D gene. Germline assignment: CDR1 MDHEN and CDR2 SYDVKM. The CDR3 runs 15 residues. V was trimmed by 5 bases and J by 3 bases, leaving 17 bases between them. CDR3 bases: TGTGCCAGCAGTCCACGCTTCACCGGAGACTACGAGCAGTACTTC. Translated: CASSPRFTGDYEQYF.

The chain recombines TRBV29-1 with TRBJ1-1; 7 positions agree with TRBD1. Trimming at V came to 7 bases and at J to 4 bases, leaving 3 bases not matched to a gene. Germline loops: CDR1 SQVTM, CDR2 ANQGSEA. CDR3 length: 11 residues. CDR3 loop: CSAHRGTEAFF. CDR3 coding DNA: TGCAGCGCCCACAGGGGCACTGAAGCTTTCTTT.

The rearrangement links TRBV2 to TRBJ1-5; 8 nucleotides align to TRBD1. Trimming cost V 3 bases and J 3 bases; bases outside gene matches: 7. Looked up from germline, CDR1 is SNHLY and CDR2 is FYNNEI. This CDR3 has 16 residues. CDR3 sequence: CASSEWRTGSNQPQHF. CDR3 bases: TGTGCCAGCAGTGAGTGGCGGACAGGGTCCAATCAGCCCCAGCATTTT.

This clone was seen a few times. V usage is TRBV6-5 and J usage is TRBJ2-6; no definite D call. CDR1 is MNHEY and CDR2 is SVGAGI in the germline V gene. This CDR3 comprises 14 residues. Trimming took 2 bases from V and 2 from J, leaving 4 bases between them. CDR3 sequence reads: CASSYHPGANVLTF. For the CDR3, the DNA is TGTGCCAGCAGTTACCATCCTGGGGCCAACGTCCTGACTTTC.

The chain couples TRBV5-6 to TRBJ2-3; the D gene is possibly TRBD1 (6 bases). The V end was cut by 2 bases, the J end by 5 bases, with 12 bases between. This CDR3 contains 14 residues. The germline V gene has CDR1 SGHDT and CDR2 YYEEEE. CDR3 DNA sequence: TGTGCCAGCAGCTTACAGGGTGTTGGAGATACGCAGTATTTT. Protein product: CASSLQGVGDTQYF.

The rearrangement links TRBV27 to TRBJ2-7, with a weak D call TRBD1 (6 bases). The CDR3 is 14 amino acids. Trimming removed 0 bases from V and 3 bases from J, with 9 bases in between. Germline V gives CDR1 MNHEY, CDR2 SMNVEV (reference sequence). The CDR3 is CASSLSGADYEQYF. CDR3 bases: TGTGCCAGCAGTTTATCGGGGGCCGACTACGAGCAGTACTTC.

The genes are TRBV25-1 and TRBJ2-6; D is unresolved. This CDR3 is built from 13 residues. CDR1 and CDR2 from the germline V gene are MGHDK and SYGVNS. Deletions cut 7 bases from V and 1 base from J, with 5 bases between. The CDR3 here is CASKGSGANVLTF. In DNA form, the CDR3 reads TGTGCCAGCAAAGGGTCTGGGGCCAACGTCCTGACTTTC.

In its sample, this clone was seen a few times. The rearrangement uses TRBV28 and TRBJ2-2; 7 bases line up with TRBD1. CDR3 size: 15 residues. J was trimmed by 1 base and V by 8 bases; bases with no gene match: 7. Germline V gene lookup returns CDR1 MDHEN and CDR2 SYDVKM. The CDR3, as DNA: TGTGCCAGCGCCCTGACAGGGATGAACACCGGGGAGCTGTTTTTT. This codes for CASALTGMNTGELFF.

This clone is a singleton in its sample. The V gene is TRBV29-1, the J gene TRBJ2-7; 7 nucleotides line up with TRBD1. V trimming: 6 bases; J trimming: 2 bases; junction bases outside the gene matches: 13. This CDR3 region has 15 residues. Germline-derived CDR1 and CDR2 are SQVTM and ANQGSEA. CDR3 sequence reads: CSVDLPGQRPYEQYF. CDR3 bases: TGCAGCGTCGACCTACCGGGACAGCGCCCCTACGAGCAGTACTTC.

The chain links TRBV27 to TRBJ2-1; possibly TRBD1 for D (6 bases). In germline, CDR1 is MNHEY, CDR2 SMNVEV (reference sequence). This CDR3 has 15 amino acids. Trimming cost V 1 base and J 6 bases, with 13 bases left between them. The CDR3 here is CASSLWGPAANEQFF. The CDR3 bases are TGTGCCAGCAGTTTATGGGGGCCAGCGGCCAATGAGCAGTTCTTC.

This clone showed up just a few times. V usage is TRBV7-9 and J usage is TRBJ1-1, with a possible D match to TRBD1 (5 bases). Deletions cut 5 bases from V and 1 base from J, with 11 bases between. The CDR3 runs 14 residues. Looked up from germline, CDR1 is SEHNR and CDR2 is FQNEAQ (reference sequence). In DNA form, the CDR3 reads TGTGCCAGCAGCGGCGGGACGGAGAACACTGAAGCTTTCTTT. As protein: CASSGGTENTEAFF.

The sample holds a few counts of this clone. Other DNA sequences from this sample encode an identical CDR3 as well. The CDR3 region is CSVEGDDYGYTF. The CDR3 DNA is TGCAGCGTTGAGGGGGACGACTATGGCTACACCTTC. This rearrangement joins TRBV29-1 to TRBJ1-2; a weak D match, TRBD1 (5 bases). Trimming shortened V by 3 bases and J by 3 bases, and 8 bases separated the two germline ends. The CDR3 consists of 12 residues. Germline V lookup: CDR1 SQVTM, CDR2 ANQGSEA.

The V call is TRBV5-1, the J call TRBJ1-6; 8 nucleotides agree with TRBD1. Germline V lookup: CDR1 SGHRS, CDR2 YFSETQ. V lost 0 bases to trimming and J lost 8 bases; unmatched junction nucleotides: 4. The CDR3 extends over 15 amino acids. The CDR3 spells CASSLEGQADSPLHF. CDR3 sequence (DNA): TGCGCCAGCAGCTTGGAGGGACAGGCCGATTCACCCCTCCACTTT.